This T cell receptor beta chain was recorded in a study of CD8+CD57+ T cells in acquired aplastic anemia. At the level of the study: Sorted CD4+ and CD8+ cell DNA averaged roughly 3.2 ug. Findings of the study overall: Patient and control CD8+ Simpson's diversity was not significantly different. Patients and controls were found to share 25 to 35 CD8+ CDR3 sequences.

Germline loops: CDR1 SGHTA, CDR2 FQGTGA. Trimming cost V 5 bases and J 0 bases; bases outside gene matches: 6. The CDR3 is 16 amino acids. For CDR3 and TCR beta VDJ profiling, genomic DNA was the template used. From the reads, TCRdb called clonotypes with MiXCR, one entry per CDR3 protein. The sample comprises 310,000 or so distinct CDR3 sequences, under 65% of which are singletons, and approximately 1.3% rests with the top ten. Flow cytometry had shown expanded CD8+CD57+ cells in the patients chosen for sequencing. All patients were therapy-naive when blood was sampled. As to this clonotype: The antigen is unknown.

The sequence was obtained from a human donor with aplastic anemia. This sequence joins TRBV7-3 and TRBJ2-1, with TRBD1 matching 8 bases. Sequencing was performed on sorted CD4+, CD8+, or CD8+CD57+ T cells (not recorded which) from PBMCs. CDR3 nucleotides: TGTGCCAGCAGCCCAGGGGGCAGCAGCTCCTACAATGAGCAGTTCTTC. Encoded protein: CASSPGGSSSYNEQFF. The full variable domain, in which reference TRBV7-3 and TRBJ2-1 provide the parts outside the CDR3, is GAGVSQTPSNKVTEKGKYVELRCDPISGHTALYWYRQSLGQGPEFLIYFQGTGAADDSGLPNDRFFAVRPEGSVSTLKIQRTERGDSAVYLCASSPGGSSSYNEQFFGPGTRLTVL.